This T cell receptor (beta chain) was documented in a study of CD8 T cells in Susac syndrome. In regard to this clonotype: Its antigen is unidentified.

Random hexamers were used to reverse transcribe an amount of roughly 0.5 to 1 ug RNA. The method of amplification for TCR beta CDR3 was immunoSEQ multiplex PCR, covering 54 Vbeta and 13 Jbeta. TCRdb reanalysed the immunoSEQ multiplex PCR reads using MiXCR and keeps one entry per CDR3 protein. The repertoire holds over 80,000 distinct CDR3 sequences, with over 80% as singletons. The authors carried out high-throughput sequencing of TCR beta. They applied it to CD8+ and CD4+ T cells obtained from blood. TEMRA cells were FACS-enriched, while CD8+ and CD4+ T cells were negatively isolated. Broader study findings: The number of individuals included in the study's TCR sequencing and HLA analysis was acknowledged as relatively small.

The CDR3 is 12 amino acids. V lost 7 bases and J 4 bases, leaving 13 bases between the germline ends. CDR1 SQVTM and CDR2 ANQGSEA come from the germline V gene. This rearrangement joins TRBV29-1 to TRBJ2-5; either TRBD1 or TRBD2 may supply D (5 bases each). The receptor comes from a human donor in good health. Sequencing was carried out using CD8+ T cells from PBMCs. The CDR3 bases are TGCAGCGCGGTGTATGGGGGAGAGACCCAGTACTTC. Protein: CSAVYGGETQYF. Based on the CDR3 plus reference TRBV29-1 and TRBJ2-5, the full variable domain is SAVISQKPSRDICQRGTSLTIQCQVDSQVTMMFWYRQQPGQSLTLIATANQGSEATYESGFVIDKFPISRPNLTFSTLTVSNMSPEDSSIYLCSAVYGGETQYFGPGTRLLVL.